This is a list of T cell receptor beta chains from one sample in a study of blood T cell repertoires in COVID-19. Libraries were prepared by immunoSEQ multiplex PCR; TCRdb keeps only in-frame clonotypes and omits some of them. The sample consists of some 190,000 clones, around 83% of them appearing once. The sequenced sample consisted of PBMCs or T cells enriched from blood (not recorded which). These receptors came from a middle-aged woman in a cohort exposed to, infected with or recovered from COVID-19 (not recorded which). CDR3s include the opening cysteine and the closing phenylalanine or tryptophan.

>TRBJ2-7|TRBV7-2
CASSFTSGRAYEQYF
>TRBJ2-7|TRBV7-8
CASSLVGRKSSYEQYF
>TRBJ1-2|TRBV10-3
CAISADRDGYTF
>TRBJ1-1|TRBV25-1
CASSESGNTEAFF
>TRBJ1-2|TRBV30
CASRTGDGYTF
>TRBJ1-2|TRBV4-1
CASSPMDRANYGYTF
>TRBJ1-5|TRBV27
CASGRGRNQPQHF
>TRBJ1-5|TRBV5-4
CASSYGGVKGNQPQHF
>TRBJ2-7|TRBV3-1/TRBV3-2
CASSPGLGPSYEQYF
>TRBJ2-7|TRBV13
CASSPGTGASIEQYF
>TRBJ2-2|TRBV24-1
CATSDRDRGFTGELFF
>TRBJ1-5|TRBV7-8
CASSLYGSGEREQPQHF
>TRBJ2-5|TRBV18
CASSPAGGETQYF
>TRBJ1-1|TRBV7-7
CASSPMDRVGTEAFF
>TRBJ2-5|TRBV7-9
CASSPPREETQYF